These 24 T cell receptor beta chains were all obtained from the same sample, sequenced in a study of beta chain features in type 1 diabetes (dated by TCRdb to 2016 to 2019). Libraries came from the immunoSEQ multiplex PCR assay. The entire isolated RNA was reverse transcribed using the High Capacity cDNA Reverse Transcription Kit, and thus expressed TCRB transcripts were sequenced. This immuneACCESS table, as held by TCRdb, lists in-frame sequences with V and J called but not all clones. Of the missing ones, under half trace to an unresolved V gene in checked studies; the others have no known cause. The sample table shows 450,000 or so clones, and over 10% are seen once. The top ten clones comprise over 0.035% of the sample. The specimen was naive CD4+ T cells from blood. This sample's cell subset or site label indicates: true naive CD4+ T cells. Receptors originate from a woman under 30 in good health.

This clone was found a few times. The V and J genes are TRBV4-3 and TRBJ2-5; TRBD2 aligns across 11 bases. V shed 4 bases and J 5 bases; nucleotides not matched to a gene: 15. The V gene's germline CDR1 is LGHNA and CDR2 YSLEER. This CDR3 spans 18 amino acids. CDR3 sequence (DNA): TGCGCCAGCAGCCGACAGGCTCCTAGCGGGGGGCTCCCGGAGACCCAGTACTTC. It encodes CASSRQAPSGGLPETQYF.

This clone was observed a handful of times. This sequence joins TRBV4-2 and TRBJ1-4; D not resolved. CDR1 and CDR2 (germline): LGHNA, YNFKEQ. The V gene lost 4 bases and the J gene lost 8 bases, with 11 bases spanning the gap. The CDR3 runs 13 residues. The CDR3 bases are TGTGCCAGCAGCCGTGATGGAGCGGAAAAACTGTTTTTT. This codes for CASSRDGAEKLFF.

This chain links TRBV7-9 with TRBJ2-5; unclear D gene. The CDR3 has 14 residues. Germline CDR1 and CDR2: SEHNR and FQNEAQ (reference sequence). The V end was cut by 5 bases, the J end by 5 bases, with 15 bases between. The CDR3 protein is CASSLVSQVETQYF. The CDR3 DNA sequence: TGTGCCAGCAGCCTGGTCAGCCAGGTGGAGACCCAGTACTTC. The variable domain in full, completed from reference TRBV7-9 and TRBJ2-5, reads DTGVSQNPRHKITKRGQNVTFRCDPISEHNRLYWYRQTLGQGPEFLTYFQNEAQLEKSRLLSDRFSAERPKGSFSTLEIQRTEQGDSAMYLCASSLVSQVETQYFGPGTRLLVL.

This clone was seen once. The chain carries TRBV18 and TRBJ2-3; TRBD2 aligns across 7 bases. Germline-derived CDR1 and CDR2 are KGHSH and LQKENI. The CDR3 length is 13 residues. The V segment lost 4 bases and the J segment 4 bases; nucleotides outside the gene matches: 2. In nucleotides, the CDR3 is TGTGCCAGCTCACAACGGGGGGCAGATACGCAGTATTTT. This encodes CASSQRGADTQYF.

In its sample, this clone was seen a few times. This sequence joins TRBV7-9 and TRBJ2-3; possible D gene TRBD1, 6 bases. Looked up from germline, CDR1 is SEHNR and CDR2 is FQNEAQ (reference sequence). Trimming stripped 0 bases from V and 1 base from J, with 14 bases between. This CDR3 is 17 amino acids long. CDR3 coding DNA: TGTGCCAGCAGCTTAGCGCAGACAGGCCTTGGCACAGATACGCAGTATTTT. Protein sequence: CASSLAQTGLGTDTQYF.

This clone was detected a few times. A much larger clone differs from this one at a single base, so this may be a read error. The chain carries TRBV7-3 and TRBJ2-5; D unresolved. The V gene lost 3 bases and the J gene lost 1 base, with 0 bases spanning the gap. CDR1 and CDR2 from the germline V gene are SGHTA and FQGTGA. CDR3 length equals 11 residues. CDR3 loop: CASSFQETQYF. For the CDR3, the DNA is TGTGCCAGCAGCTTCCAAGAGACCCAGTACTTC.

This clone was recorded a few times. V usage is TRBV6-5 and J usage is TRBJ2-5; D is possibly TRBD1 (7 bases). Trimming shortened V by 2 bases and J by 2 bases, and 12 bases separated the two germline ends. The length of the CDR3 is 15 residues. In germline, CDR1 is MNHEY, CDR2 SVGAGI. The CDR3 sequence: CASSYGGGRQETQYF. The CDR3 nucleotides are TGTGCCAGCAGTTACGGAGGGGGCAGGCAAGAGACCCAGTACTTC.

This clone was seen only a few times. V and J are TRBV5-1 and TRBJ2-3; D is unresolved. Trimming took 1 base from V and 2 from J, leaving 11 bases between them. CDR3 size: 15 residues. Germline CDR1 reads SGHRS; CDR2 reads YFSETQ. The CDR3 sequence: CASSLRSGTTDTQYF. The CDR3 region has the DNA TGCGCCAGCAGCTTGCGGTCCGGAACCACAGATACGCAGTATTTT.

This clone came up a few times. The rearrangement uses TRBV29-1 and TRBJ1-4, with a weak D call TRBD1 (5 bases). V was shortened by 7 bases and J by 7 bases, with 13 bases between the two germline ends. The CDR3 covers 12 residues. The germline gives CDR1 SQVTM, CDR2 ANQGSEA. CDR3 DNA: TGCAGCGCCTGGCAGGGAAGTGAAAAACTGTTTTTT. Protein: CSAWQGSEKLFF.

DNA for the CDR3: TGTGCCAGCAGCTTAGCTGGAGTGATATCACAAGAGACCCAGTACTTC. Amino acid sequence: CASSLAGVISQETQYF. The chain recombines TRBV11-2 with TRBJ2-5; D is ambiguous. Germline V gives CDR1 SGHAT, CDR2 FQNNGV. Trimming removed 1 base at V and 2 bases at J, with 14 bases between. CDR3 length: 16 residues. Supplemented by reference TRBV11-2 and TRBJ2-5, the full variable domain reads EAGVAQSPRYKIIEKRQSVAFWCNPISGHATLYWYQQILGQGPKLLIQFQNNGVVDDSQLPKDRFSAERLKGVDSTLKIQPAKLEDSAVYLCASSLAGVISQETQYFGPGTRLLVL.

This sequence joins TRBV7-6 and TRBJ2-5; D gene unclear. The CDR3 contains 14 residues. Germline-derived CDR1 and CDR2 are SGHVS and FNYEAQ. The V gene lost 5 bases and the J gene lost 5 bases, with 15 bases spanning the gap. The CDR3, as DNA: TGTGCCAGCAGCCCTGGACGCCCGCTGGAGACCCAGTACTTC. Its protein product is CASSPGRPLETQYF. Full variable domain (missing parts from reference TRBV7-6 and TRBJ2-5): GAGVSQSPRYKVTKRGQDVALRCDPISGHVSLYWYRQALGQGPEFLTYFNYEAQQDKSGLPNDRFSAERPEGSISTLTIQRTEQRDSAMYRCASSPGRPLETQYFGPGTRLLVL.

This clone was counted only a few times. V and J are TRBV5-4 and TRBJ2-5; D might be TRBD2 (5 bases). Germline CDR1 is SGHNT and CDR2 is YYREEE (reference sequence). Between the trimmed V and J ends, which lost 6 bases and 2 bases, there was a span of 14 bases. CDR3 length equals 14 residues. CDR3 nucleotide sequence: TGTGCCAGCACTCGCGGGCATACACAAGAGACCCAGTACTTC. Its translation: CASTRGHTQETQYF.

DNA for the CDR3: TGTGCCAGCAGTCCAAGGCCTAGCGGGAGGTTGTACAATGAGCAGTTCTTC. Its protein is CASSPRPSGRLYNEQFF. The gene calls are TRBV7-2 and TRBJ2-1, with 11 bases aligning to TRBD2. Germline loops: CDR1 SGHTA, CDR2 FQGNSA. After removal of 6 bases from V and 4 bases from J, the junction contained 11 bases not matched to a gene. The CDR3 has 17 residues.

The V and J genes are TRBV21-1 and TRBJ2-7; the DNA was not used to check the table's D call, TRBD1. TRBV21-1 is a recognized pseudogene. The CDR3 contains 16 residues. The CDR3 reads CASSNFTRRPSYEQYV. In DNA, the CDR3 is TGTGCCAGCAGCAATTTTACCAGGCGACCTTCCTACGAGCAGTACGTC.

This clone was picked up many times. DNA for the CDR3: TGTGCCAGCAGCCATAAGCAAAGGAATGAGCAGTTCTTC. It encodes CASSHKQRNEQFF. This chain connects TRBV14 to TRBJ2-1; unclear D gene. Germline-derived CDR1 and CDR2 are SGHDN and FVKESK. V lost 3 bases to trimming and J lost 7 bases, with 10 bases between them. The CDR3 covers 13 residues.

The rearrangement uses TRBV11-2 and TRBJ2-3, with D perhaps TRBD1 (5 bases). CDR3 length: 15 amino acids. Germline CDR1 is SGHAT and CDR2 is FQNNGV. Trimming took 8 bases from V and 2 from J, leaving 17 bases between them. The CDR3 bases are TGTGCCAGCCGCCGGTGGGGCCGGTCCACAGATACGCAGTATTTT. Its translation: CASRRWGRSTDTQYF.

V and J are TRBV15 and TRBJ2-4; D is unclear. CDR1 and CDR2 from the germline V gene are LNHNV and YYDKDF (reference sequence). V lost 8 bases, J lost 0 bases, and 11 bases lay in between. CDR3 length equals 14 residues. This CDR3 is CATEGPLAKNIQYF. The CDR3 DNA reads TGTGCCACCGAAGGTCCTCTAGCCAAAAACATTCAGTACTTC. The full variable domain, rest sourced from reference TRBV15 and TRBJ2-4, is DAMVIQNPRYQVTQFGKPVTLSCSQTLNHNVMYWYQQKSSQAPKLLFHYYDKDFNNEADTPDNFQSRRPNTSFCFLDIRSPGLGDTAMYLCATEGPLAKNIQYFGAGTRLSVL.

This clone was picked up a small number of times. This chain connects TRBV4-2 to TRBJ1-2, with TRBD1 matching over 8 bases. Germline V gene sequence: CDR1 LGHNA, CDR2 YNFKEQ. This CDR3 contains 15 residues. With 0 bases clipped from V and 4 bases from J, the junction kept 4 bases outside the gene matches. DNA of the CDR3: TGTGCCAGCAGCCAAGATCCAGGGGGCGGCTATGGCTACACCTTC. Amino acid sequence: CASSQDPGGGYGYTF.

CDR3 nucleotides: TGTGCCAGTGAGACAGGGTTATACGAGCAGTACGTC. Translation gives CASETGLYEQYV. The chain is built from TRBV6-4 and TRBJ2-7; TRBD1 aligns across 7 bases. CDR3 length: 12 amino acids. The junction had 6 bases not matched to a gene; V was cut back by 9 bases and J by 4 bases. The germline gives CDR1 MRHNA, CDR2 SNTAGT.

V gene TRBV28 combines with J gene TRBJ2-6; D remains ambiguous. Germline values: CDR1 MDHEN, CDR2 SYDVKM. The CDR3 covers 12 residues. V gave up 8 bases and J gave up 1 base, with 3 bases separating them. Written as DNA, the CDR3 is TGTGCCAGCGTTTCTGGGGCCAACGTCCTGACTTTC. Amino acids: CASVSGANVLTF.

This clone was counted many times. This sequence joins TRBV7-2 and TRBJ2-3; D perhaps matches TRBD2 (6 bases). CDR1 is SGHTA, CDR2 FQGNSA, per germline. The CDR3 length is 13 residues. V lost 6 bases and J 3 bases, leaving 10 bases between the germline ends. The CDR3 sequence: CASSRESTDTQYF. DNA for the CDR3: TGTGCCAGCAGTCGGGAGAGTACAGATACGCAGTATTTT. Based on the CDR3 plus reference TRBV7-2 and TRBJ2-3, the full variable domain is GAGVSQSPSNKVTEKGKDVELRCDPISGHTALYWYRQSLGQGLEFLIYFQGNSAPDKSGLPSDRFSAERTGGSVSTLTIQRTQQEDSAVYLCASSRESTDTQYFGPGTRLTVL.

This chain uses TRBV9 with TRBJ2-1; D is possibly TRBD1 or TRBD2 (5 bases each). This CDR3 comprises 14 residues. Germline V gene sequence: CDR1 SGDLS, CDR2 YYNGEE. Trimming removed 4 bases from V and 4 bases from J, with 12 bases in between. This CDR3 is CASSLEWGYNEQFF. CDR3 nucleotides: TGTGCCAGCAGCCTAGAGTGGGGGTACAATGAGCAGTTCTTC.

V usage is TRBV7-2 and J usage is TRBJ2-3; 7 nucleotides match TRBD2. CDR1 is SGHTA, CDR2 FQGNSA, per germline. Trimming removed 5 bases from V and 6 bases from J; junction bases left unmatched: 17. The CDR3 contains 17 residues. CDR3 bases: TGTGCCAGCAGCGCCCTAGGTAGCGGGTACCGCAGCGATACGCAGTATTTT. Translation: CASSALGSGYRSDTQYF.

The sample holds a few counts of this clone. DNA of the CDR3: TGTGCCAGCAGAAAATCAGGGGACGGGGCCAACGTCCTGACTTTC. Translating gives CASRKSGDGANVLTF. This chain connects TRBV5-6 to TRBJ2-6; tentatively, D is TRBD1 (6 bases). V shed 5 bases and J shed 4 bases, with 13 bases lying between them. The germline V gene has CDR1 SGHDT and CDR2 YYEEEE. The CDR3 spans 15 residues. Full variable domain (missing parts from reference TRBV5-6 and TRBJ2-6): DAGVTQSPTHLIKTRGQQVTLRCSPKSGHDTVSWYQQALGQGPQFIFQYYEEEERQRGNFPDRFSGHQFPNYSSELNVNALLLGDSALYLCASRKSGDGANVLTFGAGSRLTVL.